The sequence of this TCR beta chain was determined in a study of shared clonotypes between healthy human individuals (dated by TCRdb to the early 2020s). About the investigation overall: The cohort comprised a couple of women and a few men aged 18 to 49 years. Per donor, three plates each were used for CD4 naive and CD4 memory, two for CD8 naive, and one for CD8 memory. The study deeply sequenced blood TCR repertoires of about 5 healthy adults to estimate repertoire size and the extent of clonotype sharing between individuals. Libraries were prepared and TCR repertoires were sequenced by different laboratories using diverse techniques, in order to increase sequencing depth and limit assay-specific biases. Leukapheresis yielded between about 0.85 and 10 billion PBMCs per donor.

Using the deep immunoSEQ assay, TCR CDR3 regions were amplified from genomic DNA by multiplex PCR. Extracted genomic DNA from each cell subset was spread evenly across all wells of several immunoSEQ 96-well plates, with each plate serving as a replicate. For sorted subsets, each replicate PCR was loaded with approximately 200 ng genomic DNA, equivalent to 30,000 or so T cell genomes. Purified libraries were quantified with a Qubit 3.0 fluorometer, sized on a Bioanalyzer 2100, and re-quantified with the KAPA Library Quantification kit. A separate single-read 150-cycle Illumina NextSeq 550 flow cell was used to sequence each immunoSEQ 96-well plate. As for how the authors treated the data: The immunoSEQ output contained only junctional sequences without quality scores, so filtering could not match that applied to full-length reads. Sequences were annotated with PyIR, a Python wrapper for IgBLAST v1.9, and V/J genes and CDR3 were assigned using IMGT germline references. Reads with weak V/J assignments (E-value above 1e-6), missing CDR3, stop codons, out-of-frame junctions, or ambiguous translated residues were removed. V3J clonotypes were defined as sequences sharing the same inferred V gene, J gene, and CDR3 amino acid sequence. To compute the percentage overlap between repertoires, the number of shared unique clonotypes was divided by the size of the smaller repertoire. Richness of each repertoire was evaluated using RTK rarefaction, the Chao1 estimator, and Recon v2.1 estimates of unobserved clonotypes. For all TCRbeta clonotypes obtained by the gDNA method from a handful of donors, generation probabilities were computed with OLGA. Drawn from immuneACCESS, this table holds only the in-frame rearrangements with V and J called that TCRdb kept. Clones are partly lost; checked studies trace under half to an unresolved V gene and leave the rest unexplained. V and J calls and clone size follow that table, whereas D and trimming were derived from the DNA. The sample profile shows more than 2 million clones; around 93% of them were found once. Of the sample, over 1.5% falls within the top ten clones.

CD8 naive samples consisted of CD45RO-negative cells that were positively selected for CCR7, yielding a CD45RA+CCR7+ population without TemRA cells. The donors were healthy, HIV-negative adults with no recently reported acute infections or vaccinations. Every donor was a Caucasian adult living in Nashville, Tennessee, USA. After blood collection by leukapheresis, PBMCs were isolated using Ficoll-Histopaque density gradient centrifugation and then cryopreserved in the vapor phase of liquid nitrogen. Purity and quantity of every magnetically sorted T cell population were checked by analytical flow cytometry. From each sorted fraction, genomic DNA was isolated and quantified by UV absorbance on a Nanodrop 2000c. This clone has a single count. It lacks a known antigen. Base qualities are not at hand, and no much larger clone is one base apart. CDR1 SEHNR and CDR2 FQNEAQ are derived from the germline V gene (reference sequence). V is shortened by 3 bases, J by 4 bases, and the region joining them spans 9 bases. Reading from cysteine to phenylalanine, the CDR3 counts 13 amino acids. Left in the record is the CDR3 DNA by itself, 39 bases read in frame from the first base.

Summary of the overall study and its limitations: Even with the large sequencing depth, rarefaction of the sorted-subset datasets indicated that sequencing was incomplete. Based on pairwise subsampling, the degree of clonotype sharing among donors was expected to be affected by sequencing depth. Sampling was limited to blood, and TCR repertoires in tissue likely differ from TCR repertoires in blood. Because the study included a small number of donors, the genetic and exposure-history diversity represented was limited. Compared with non-shared clonotypes, clonotypes shared by all four sorted-subset donors had higher generation probabilities. When a handful of donors were compared, the shared fraction of clonotypes was 5% to 6.5% for naive CD4, about 4% for naive CD8, 2% to 2.5% for memory CD4, and less than 0.45% for memory CD8. Estimated clonotype richness was generally larger for naive than for memory subsets.

This chain joins TRBV7-9 to TRBJ1-2; a tentative D match to TRBD1 spans 6 bases. The specimen was naive CD8+ T cells from PBMCs. This specimen's cell subset or site label, per the study, means: CD45RA+CCR7+. The clonotype comes from a man between 18 and 35 years old in good health. Some clones in this sample may be carry-over from other donors' samples. The nucleotides are TGTGCCAGCAGCTTGGGACATATCTATGGCTACACCTTC. Translated, it reads CASSLGHIYGYTF.